Below are 13 T cell receptor beta chains sequenced from a single sample in a study of cytomegalovirus exposure and HLA in healthy donors. Both 60 Vbeta primers and 13 Jbeta primers went into the PCR. The protocol was immunoSEQ multiplex PCR, while the TCRdb copy is restricted to in-frame clones and leaves out a portion. The sample lists around 210,000 clones; 65% to 80% were seen once. The sample taken for sequencing was PBMCs. These receptors originate from a man over 45 in good health and CMV-seronegative.

The rearrangement uses TRBV30 and TRBJ2-6; TRBD1 matches at 12 bases. Losses at the gene ends were 2 bases for V and 2 bases for J; bases not matched to a gene: 10. The CDR3 is 19 residues long. CDR1 and CDR2 from the germline V gene are GTSNPN and SVGIG (reference sequence). The CDR3 bases are TGTGCCTGGAGTTTGTCCGGGACAGGGGGCGTAACTGGGGCCAACGTCCTGACTTTC. This sequence encodes CAWSLSGTGGVTGANVLTF.

V usage is TRBV19 and J usage is TRBJ1-1; 8 bases line up with TRBD1. V trimming: 5 bases; J trimming: 10 bases; junction bases outside the gene matches: 6. The germline gives CDR1 LNHDA, CDR2 SQIVND (reference sequence). The CDR3 is made up of 12 amino acids. The CDR3 sequence is CASSFGQGGAFF. CDR3 DNA sequence: TGTGCCAGTAGTTTCGGACAGGGTGGAGCTTTCTTT. Full variable domain (missing parts from reference TRBV19 and TRBJ1-1): DGGITQSPKYLFRKEGQNVTLSCEQNLNHDAMYWYRQDPGQGLRLIYYSQIVNDFQKGDIAEGYSVSREKKESFPLTVTSAQKNPTAFYLCASSFGQGGAFFGQGTRLTVV.

The chain links TRBV6-6 to TRBJ1-2; D uncertain. Trimming left V 10 bases short and J 8 bases short, with 5 bases between. The germline V gene has CDR1 MNHNY and CDR2 SVGAGI (reference sequence). The CDR3 has 8 residues. The CDR3 spells CANPGYTF. In DNA, the CDR3 is TGTGCCAATCCAGGCTACACCTTC.

The genes are TRBV5-4 and TRBJ1-5, with 8 positions matching TRBD1. V shed 1 base and J 0 bases; nucleotides not matched to a gene: 6. The CDR3 runs to 17 residues. The germline V gene has CDR1 SGHNT and CDR2 YYREEE (reference sequence). Here the CDR3 reads CASSLYPGGDSNQPQHF. Written as DNA, the CDR3 is TGTGCCAGCAGCTTGTATCCAGGGGGCGATAGCAATCAGCCCCAGCATTTT.

This rearrangement joins TRBV7-2 to TRBJ1-2, with D possibly matching TRBD1 (5 bases). The CDR3 has 13 residues. CDR1 is SGHTA and CDR2 is FQGNSA in the germline V gene. V dropped 6 bases and J dropped 5 bases, with 13 bases sitting between them. The CDR3, as DNA: TGTGCCAGCAGGTTGAACAGGCAGTATGGCTACACCTTC. This translates into CASRLNRQYGYTF. Full variable domain (remainder filled in from reference TRBV7-2 and TRBJ1-2): GAGVSQSPSNKVTEKGKDVELRCDPISGHTALYWYRQSLGQGLEFLIYFQGNSAPDKSGLPSDRFSAERTGGSVSTLTIQRTQQEDSAVYLCASRLNRQYGYTFGSGTRLTVV.

The genes are TRBV5-1 and TRBJ2-7, with 12 positions matching TRBD2. The V and J ends lost 4 bases and 7 bases, in that order; junction bases with no gene match: 9. The germline gives CDR1 SGHRS, CDR2 YFSETQ. This CDR3 contains 15 residues. In DNA, the CDR3 is TGCGCCAGCAGCGAGACTAGCGGGAGATCGGGGGAGCAGTACTTC. Translation: CASSETSGRSGEQYF.

This chain connects TRBV5-8 to TRBJ2-7; the match to TRBD1 covers 9 bases. V lost 0 bases, J lost 5 bases, and 3 bases stayed unmatched. The CDR3 has 14 amino acids. The germline V gene has CDR1 SGHTS and CDR2 YDEGEE. As DNA, the CDR3 is TGTGCCAGCAGCTTGGGCAGGACAGGGGACGAGCAGTACTTC. Encoded protein: CASSLGRTGDEQYF. Based on the CDR3 plus reference TRBV5-8 and TRBJ2-7, the full variable domain is EAGVTQSPTHLIKTRGQQATLRCSPISGHTSVYWYQQALGLGLQFLLWYDEGEERNRGNFPPRFSGRQFPNYSSELNVNALELEDSALYLCASSLGRTGDEQYFGPGTRLTVT.

The DNA for the CDR3 is TGTGCCAGCAGTGAAACACGGACAGGGTCCTACAATGAGCAGTTCTTC. Translated, it gives CASSETRTGSYNEQFF. The rearrangement joins TRBV2 to TRBJ2-1; 8 bases align to TRBD1. The CDR3 has 16 amino acids. Germline trimming cut 2 bases from V and 1 base from J; bases unmatched to any gene: 4. Germline-derived CDR1 and CDR2 are SNHLY and FYNNEI. Variable domain in full (rest from reference TRBV2 and TRBJ2-1): EPEVTQTPSHQVTQMGQEVILRCVPISNHLYFYWYRQILGQKVEFLVSFYNNEISEKSEIFDDQFSVERPDGSNFTLKIRSTKLEDSAMYFCASSETRTGSYNEQFFGPGTRLTVL.

The chain joins TRBV5-1 to TRBJ2-2; D gene ambiguous. V was clipped by 4 bases and J by 0 bases, with 13 bases between them. Germline V lookup: CDR1 SGHRS, CDR2 YFSETQ. The CDR3 spans 16 residues. In DNA, the CDR3 is TGCGCCAGCAGCCCACCGTCGAGAGCGAACACCGGGGAGCTGTTTTTT. Translation: CASSPPSRANTGELFF.

This clone was seen a single time. The CDR3 nucleotides read TGTGCCAGCAGTCCACTAGCGCTCACCGGGGAGCTGTTTTTT. This gives the protein CASSPLALTGELFF. V usage is TRBV4-2 and J usage is TRBJ2-2; 7 nucleotides align to TRBD2. This CDR3 comprises 14 residues. The ends lost 6 bases at V and 4 bases at J; junction bases unmatched: 5. Germline V gives CDR1 LGHNA, CDR2 YNFKEQ.

About this clone itself: The conserved closing phenylalanine or tryptophan is absent in this CDR3, likely reflecting a read error. The chain joins TRBV5-1 to TRBJ2-7, with TRBD1 matching 8 bases. Germline V lookup: CDR1 SGHRS, CDR2 YFSETQ. The junction had 5 bases not matched to a gene; V was cut back by 4 bases and J by 2 bases. CDR3 length: 14 residues. CDR3 sequence: CASSKGTGAYEQYS. Written as DNA, the CDR3 is TGCGCCAGCAGCAAGGGGACAGGTGCCTACGAGCAGTACTCC.

With regard to this clone: The junction differs from germline at one of its ends, possibly a read error. This chain joins TRBV19 and TRBJ2-1; D possibly corresponds to TRBD2 (6 bases). The CDR3 is 15 amino acids. Germline-derived CDR1 and CDR2 are LNHDA and SQIVND (reference sequence). As DNA, the CDR3 is TGTGCCGGTAGTGCGGGACTCAACAGCGACAATGAGCAGTTCTTC. The encoded protein is CAGSAGLNSDNEQFF. The whole variable domain, filled in from reference TRBV19 and TRBJ2-1, reads DGGITQSPKYLFRKEGQNVTLSCEQNLNHDAMYWYRQDPGQGLRLIYYSQIVNDFQKGDIAEGYSVSREKKESFPLTVTSAQKNPTAFYLCAGSAGLNSDNEQFFGPGTRLTVL.

This chain uses TRBV28 with TRBJ1-6; D gene uncertain. Germline V lookup: CDR1 MDHEN, CDR2 SYDVKM. Trimming took 5 bases from V and 6 from J, leaving 14 bases between them. The CDR3 extends over 15 amino acids. CDR3 nucleotides: TGTGCCAGCAGTGACGACAATCGGATTAATTCACCCCTCCACTTT. It yields the protein CASSDDNRINSPLHF.